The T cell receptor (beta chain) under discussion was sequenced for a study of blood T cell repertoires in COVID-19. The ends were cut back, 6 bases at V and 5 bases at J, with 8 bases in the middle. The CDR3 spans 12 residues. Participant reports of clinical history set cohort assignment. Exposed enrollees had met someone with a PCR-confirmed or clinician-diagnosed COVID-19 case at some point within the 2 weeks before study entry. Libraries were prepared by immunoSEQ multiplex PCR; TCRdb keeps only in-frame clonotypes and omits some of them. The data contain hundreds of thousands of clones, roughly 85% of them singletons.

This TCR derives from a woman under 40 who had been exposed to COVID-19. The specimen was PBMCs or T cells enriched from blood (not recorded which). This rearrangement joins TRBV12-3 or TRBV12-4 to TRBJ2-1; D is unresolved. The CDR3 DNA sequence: TGTGCCAGCAGACTTAACGACAATGAGCAGTTCTTC. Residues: CASRLNDNEQFF.